The 22 T cell receptor beta chains given below trace back to one sample, sequenced in a study of blood T cell repertoires in COVID-19. Measured with immunoSEQ multiplex PCR; TCRdb has only the in-frame clones, and not every one. The sample holds 200,000 to 250,000 clones; about 90% are singletons and the top ten take about 3%. Sample: peripheral blood. The receptor source for this set is a woman younger than 45 who had recovered from COVID-19.

In this sample, this clone turned up once. The V call is TRBV2, the J call TRBJ1-4, with TRBD1 matching over 7 bases. This CDR3 is 16 amino acids long. J was trimmed by 8 bases and V by 7 bases; bases with no gene match: 16. CDR1 is SNHLY, CDR2 FYNNEI, per germline. The CDR3 coding sequence is TGTGCCAGCACCAACGGCCCAGGGACAGCGTACGAAAAACTGTTTTTT. This codes for CASTNGPGTAYEKLFF.

This clone is a singleton in its sample. V is TRBV5-4 and J is TRBJ2-7, with 7 bases identical to TRBD2. The CDR3 has 13 amino acids. J was trimmed by 5 bases and V by 4 bases; bases with no gene match: 6. Per the germline V gene, CDR1 is SGHNT and CDR2 is YYREEE (reference sequence). The CDR3: CASSHRRGDEQYF. CDR3 DNA: TGTGCCAGCAGCCACCGCCGGGGGGACGAGCAGTACTTC.

The V gene is TRBV19, the J gene TRBJ2-5, with TRBD1 matching over 7 bases. CDR3 length: 12 residues. CDR1 is LNHDA and CDR2 is SQIVND in the germline V gene (reference sequence). J gave up 6 bases and V 9 bases, and 7 bases lay outside the gene matches. Here the CDR3 reads CARIQGLKTQYF. The CDR3 coding sequence is TGTGCCAGAATACAGGGGTTGAAGACCCAGTACTTC. The full variable domain, its missing parts supplied by reference TRBV19 and TRBJ2-5, is DGGITQSPKYLFRKEGQNVTLSCEQNLNHDAMYWYRQDPGQGLRLIYYSQIVNDFQKGDIAEGYSVSREKKESFPLTVTSAQKNPTAFYLCARIQGLKTQYFGPGTRLLVL.

This chain uses TRBV10-2 with TRBJ2-7; 11 nucleotides line up with TRBD2. CDR3 length equals 17 residues. The germline gives CDR1 WSHSY, CDR2 SAAADI. Trimming at V came to 6 bases and at J to 6 bases, leaving 16 bases not matched to a gene. Here the CDR3 DNA reads TGCGCCAGCAGGTTGATTAGCGGGGGGGCCGGGTTAGCCGAGCAGTACTTC. Encoded protein: CASRLISGGAGLAEQYF.

This clone was seen only once. The chain's CDR3 is CASSGTSGGNTGELFF. CDR3 bases: TGTGCCAGCAGCGGGACTAGCGGGGGGAACACCGGGGAGCTGTTTTTT. The chain has TRBV9 and TRBJ2-2; 13 bases line up with TRBD2. V dropped 3 bases and J dropped 1; count of bases not matched to a gene: 0. The CDR3 has 16 amino acids. Germline CDR1 reads SGDLS; CDR2 reads YYNGEE. The whole variable domain, filled in from reference TRBV9 and TRBJ2-2, reads DSGVTQTPKHLITATGQRVTLRCSPRSGDLSVYWYQQSLDQGLQFLIQYYNGEERAKGNILERFSAQQFPDLHSELNLSSLELGDSALYFCASSGTSGGNTGELFFGEGSRLTVL.

This sequence joins TRBV7-4 and TRBJ2-1, with 12 bases aligning to TRBD2. The trim removed 1 base at V and 6 bases at J, leaving 13 bases unmatched. There are 19 residues in the CDR3. Germline V gene data show CDR1 as SGHVT and CDR2 as SQSDAQ. CDR3 amino acids: CASSLGLRLAGGYVNEQFF. In DNA form, the CDR3 reads TGTGCCAGCAGCTTAGGTCTTCGGCTAGCGGGGGGGTACGTCAATGAGCAGTTCTTC.

This sequence joins TRBV30 and TRBJ2-1; 8 bases fit TRBD2. CDR3 size: 16 residues. The junction had 7 bases not matched to a gene; V was cut back by 3 bases and J by 0 bases. The germline V gene encodes CDR1 GTSNPN and CDR2 SVGIG (reference sequence). Here the CDR3 DNA reads TGTGCCTGGAGCGGCGGGGGGACGAGCTCCTACAATGAGCAGTTCTTC. Amino acids: CAWSGGGTSSYNEQFF.

This chain uses TRBV6-1 with TRBJ2-3; 8 positions match TRBD1. Per germline, CDR1 MNHNS and CDR2 SASEGT. V lost 2 bases, J lost 5 bases, and 15 bases stayed unmatched. This CDR3 has 18 amino acids. CDR3 sequence (DNA): TGTGCCAGCAGTGAAAGAACCTGGTACAGGGGGGACGGAGATACGCAGTATTTT. It codes for CASSERTWYRGDGDTQYF.

This rearrangement joins TRBV4-1 to TRBJ2-2; 8 bases line up with TRBD1. V lost 1 base, J lost 4 bases, and 5 bases stayed unmatched. The CDR3 spans 16 residues. Germline V lookup: CDR1 MGHRA, CDR2 YSYEKL. CDR3 nucleotides: TGCGCCAGCAGCCAAGTGACAGGGGTCAGCACCGGGGAGCTGTTTTTT. Protein product: CASSQVTGVSTGELFF.

V is TRBV5-4 and J is TRBJ1-2; 7 nucleotides line up with TRBD1. The CDR3 is made up of 14 amino acids. Unmatched junction bases numbered 6, after V lost 4 bases and J lost 3 bases. Germline V gene data show CDR1 as SGHNT and CDR2 as YYREEE (reference sequence). The CDR3 sequence is CASSPLDRDYGYTF. The CDR3 coding sequence is TGTGCCAGCAGCCCCCTTGACAGGGACTATGGCTACACCTTC.

The chain combines TRBV13 with TRBJ2-3, with TRBD2 matching over 11 bases. This CDR3 has 16 amino acids. From germline, CDR1 is PRHDT and CDR2 FYEKMQ (reference sequence). The ends lost 4 bases at V and 5 bases at J; junction bases unmatched: 8. In DNA form, the CDR3 reads TGTGCCAGCAGCTCGTTAGCGGGGGGGCCGAGAGATACGCAGTATTTT. This sequence encodes CASSSLAGGPRDTQYF. Drawing the rest from reference TRBV13 and TRBJ2-3, the complete variable domain is AAGVIQSPRHLIKEKRETATLKCYPIPRHDTVYWYQQGPGQDPQFLISFYEKMQSDKGSIPDRFSAQQFSDYHSELNMSSLELGDSALYFCASSSLAGGPRDTQYFGPGTRLTVL.

The V call is TRBV27, the J call TRBJ2-4; TRBD1 matches at 7 bases. Trimming at V came to 3 bases and at J to 1 base, leaving 6 bases not matched to a gene. The V gene's germline CDR1 is MNHEY and CDR2 SMNVEV (reference sequence). CDR3 size: 16 residues. CDR3 sequence reads: CASSLIGGLAKNIQYF. The CDR3 nucleotides read TGTGCCAGCAGTTTGATAGGGGGCCTGGCCAAAAACATTCAGTACTTC.

The rearrangement uses TRBV13 and TRBJ2-7; TRBD2 agrees at 8 bases. Germline V lookup: CDR1 PRHDT, CDR2 FYEKMQ (reference sequence). The CDR3 contains 12 residues. Trimming at V came to 2 bases and at J to 12 bases, leaving 6 bases not matched to a gene. The CDR3 is CASSLHGGDLYF. The CDR3 DNA is TGTGCCAGCAGCTTACACGGGGGGGATCTGTACTTC.

The CDR3, as DNA: TGTGCCAGCAGCCCCCCGCGGTCCGCGACCCGAAACACCGGGGAGCTGTTTTTT. Protein: CASSPPRSATRNTGELFF. The chain is built from TRBV7-9 and TRBJ2-2; D is unresolved. The CDR3 contains 18 residues. Germline V lookup: CDR1 SEHNR, CDR2 FQNEAQ (reference sequence). V lost 5 bases to trimming and J lost 2 bases, with 21 bases between them. Full variable domain (outside the CDR3, taken from reference TRBV7-9 and TRBJ2-2): DTGVSQNPRHKITKRGQNVTFRCDPISEHNRLYWYRQTLGQGPEFLTYFQNEAQLEKSRLLSDRFSAERPKGSFSTLEIQRTEQGDSAMYLCASSPPRSATRNTGELFFGEGSRLTVL.

This clone was observed a single time. In DNA form, the CDR3 reads TGTGCCACCAACTCGGACAGGGTCGGTGGCTACACCTTC. It translates to CATNSDRVGGYTF. This chain links TRBV15 with TRBJ1-2; TRBD1 aligns across 8 bases. The CDR3 consists of 13 residues. The trim removed 7 bases at V and 7 bases at J, leaving 8 bases unmatched. Germline CDR1 LNHNV, CDR2 YYDKDF (reference sequence).

The rearrangement uses TRBV30 and TRBJ1-2, with unresolved D. This CDR3 is built from 12 residues. Per germline, CDR1 GTSNPN and CDR2 SVGIG (reference sequence). V was trimmed by 3 bases and J by 4 bases, leaving 9 bases between them. This CDR3 is CAWRSGLYGYTF. The CDR3 bases are TGTGCCTGGAGGTCAGGCCTCTATGGCTACACCTTC.

The chain uses TRBV7-2 and TRBJ2-2; TRBD2 aligns across 10 bases. The germline V gene encodes CDR1 SGHTA and CDR2 FQGNSA. Trimming took 3 bases from V and 4 from J; bases not matched to a gene: 2. CDR3 size: 15 residues. The CDR3 is CASSFSGGSTGELFF. CDR3 nucleotides: TGTGCCAGCAGCTTTAGCGGGGGGAGCACCGGGGAGCTGTTTTTT.

J is TRBJ1-2 and V is TRBV6-5; a possible D gene is TRBD1 (5 bases). CDR1 MNHEY and CDR2 SVGAGI come from the germline V gene. V was shortened by 6 bases and J by 5 bases, with 10 bases between the two germline ends. The CDR3 covers 12 residues. CDR3 coding DNA: TGTGCCAGCAGGGATCAGGGTTATGGCTACACCTTC. Translating it yields CASRDQGYGYTF.

This chain joins TRBV2 and TRBJ2-5; a weak D match, TRBD2 (7 bases). This CDR3 has 15 residues. CDR1 and CDR2 (germline): SNHLY, FYNNEI. V lost 0 bases to trimming and J lost 5 bases, with 13 bases between them. CDR3 loop: CASSEAREGVETQYF. CDR3 in DNA: TGTGCCAGCAGTGAAGCGAGGGAGGGGGTGGAGACCCAGTACTTC.

The sample holds a few counts of this clone. The chain's CDR3 is CASSSPSGADTQYF. The CDR3 DNA reads TGTGCCAGCAGCTCGCCTAGCGGGGCAGATACGCAGTATTTT. The chain couples TRBV7-2 to TRBJ2-3, with 9 bases identical to TRBD2. V was clipped by 4 bases and J by 4 bases; unmatched bases: 3. The CDR3 is 14 residues long. CDR1 is SGHTA, CDR2 FQGNSA, per germline.

J is TRBJ2-1 and V is TRBV9, with a weak D call TRBD1 (5 bases). The germline CDR1 and CDR2 sequences are SGDLS and YYNGEE. This CDR3 has 16 amino acids. V was clipped by 4 bases and J by 7 bases, with 21 bases between them. CDR3 in amino acids: CASSPPQGAYWNEQFF. CDR3 in DNA: TGTGCCAGCAGCCCCCCCCAAGGGGCCTATTGGAATGAGCAGTTCTTC. The complete variable domain, with remaining parts taken from reference TRBV9 and TRBJ2-1, reads DSGVTQTPKHLITATGQRVTLRCSPRSGDLSVYWYQQSLDQGLQFLIQYYNGEERAKGNILERFSAQQFPDLHSELNLSSLELGDSALYFCASSPPQGAYWNEQFFGPGTRLTVL.

The J gene is TRBJ2-7, the V gene TRBV5-5; 8 bases are a match to TRBD1. Looked up from germline, CDR1 is SGHKS and CDR2 is YYEKEE (reference sequence). This CDR3 is built from 12 residues. V was pared by 4 bases and J by 6 bases, with 3 bases of the junction left unmatched. The chain's CDR3 is CASSRTGFEQYF. CDR3 coding DNA: TGTGCCAGCAGCCGGACAGGGTTCGAGCAGTACTTC.